The clone carrying this TCR beta chain was seen repeatedly, ten times or more. Authors' analysis steps: Nucleated cell number was recorded as an estimate derived from reference gene primer amplification. Generated by immunoSEQ multiplex PCR, the TCRdb table keeps only in-frame clones and is missing some. V and J calls and clone size follow that table, whereas D and trimming were derived from the DNA. The sample has about 130,000 clones; about 83% are singletons. CDR3 length: 16 residues. CDR1 and CDR2 (germline): SGHTA, FQGNSA. V was trimmed by 2 bases and J by 10 bases, leaving 18 bases between them. The data were obtained in a study of blood T cell repertoires in COVID-19. Study summary: Both acute and convalescent COVID-19 samples were obtained from the United States, Italy and Spain.

The material sequenced was peripheral blood. The receptor comes from a human donor in a cohort sampled during active COVID-19. The chain links TRBV7-2 to TRBJ1-6; D not certain. The CDR3 loop reads CASSLRPEQAGSPLHF. CDR3 in DNA: TGTGCCAGCAGCTTAAGGCCGGAACAAGCGGGCTCACCCCTCCACTTT.